The present TCR beta chain was sequenced within a study of metastatic and nonmetastatic thyroid tumors. Original processing methods: Using the CDR3 differences seen across clinicopathological groups, the authors built a distant-metastasis classifier for papillary thyroid cancer, which was meant to discriminate distant-metastatic patients. TCRdb re-called clones from the PCR reads using MiXCR. TCRdb's processing, not the authors', yielded these V and J calls. Here the sample spans approximately 86,000 clones, around 13% being singletons. Findings and caveats of the study: Malignant thyroid tumors reportedly exceeded benign nodules significantly in TCR beta diversity, with the difference appearing in blood and tumor.

All patients were treatment-naive before thyroid surgery. As to this clone: The antigen remains undetermined.

The sequencing sample was made of tumor tissue. The sequence was obtained from a female donor with papillary thyroid cancer or a benign thyroid nodule (not recorded which). Some clones in this sample may be carry-over from other donors' samples.

In nucleotides, the CDR3 is TGCGCCAGCAGCTACGGGGGGAACACCGGGGAGCTGTTTTTT. Its translation is CASSYGGNTGELFF. V and J are TRBV5-1 and TRBJ2-2, with a weak D call TRBD2 (6 bases). V dropped 3 bases and J dropped 1 base, with 7 bases sitting between them. In germline, CDR1 is SGHRS, CDR2 YFSETQ. CDR3 length equals 14 residues.